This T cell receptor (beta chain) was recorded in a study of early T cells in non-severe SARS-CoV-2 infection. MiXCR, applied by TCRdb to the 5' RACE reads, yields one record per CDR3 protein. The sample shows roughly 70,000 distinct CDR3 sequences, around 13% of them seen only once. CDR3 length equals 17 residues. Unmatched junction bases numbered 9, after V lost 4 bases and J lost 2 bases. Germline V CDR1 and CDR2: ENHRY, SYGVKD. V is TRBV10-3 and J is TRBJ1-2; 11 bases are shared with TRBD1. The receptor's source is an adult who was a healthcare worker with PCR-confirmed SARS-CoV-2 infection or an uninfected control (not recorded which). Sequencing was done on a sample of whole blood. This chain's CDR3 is CAISGRTGGLNNYGYTF. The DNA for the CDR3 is TGTGCCATCAGTGGACGGACAGGGGGCCTGAACAACTATGGCTACACCTTC.